A single sample is the source of the 14 T cell receptor beta chains below, sequenced in a study of blood T cell repertoires in COVID-19 (dated by TCRdb to 2018 to 2020). Libraries came from the immunoSEQ multiplex PCR assay. Imported from immuneACCESS, the table was reduced by TCRdb to in-frame sequences with V and J called. These copies leave out some clones; in studies compared against another copy, an unresolved V gene accounts for under half, and the cause of the remainder is not known. The sample data list over 200,000 clones, and about nine tenths of these were observed just once. Of the sample, 10% to 13% is held by the ten largest clones. The sample consisted of PBMCs or T cells enriched from blood (not recorded which). Receptors originate from a man younger than 35 with acute COVID-19.

The chain employs TRBV28 and TRBJ2-2, with 11 positions matching TRBD2. Germline V CDR1 and CDR2: MDHEN, SYDVKM. The V gene end was trimmed by 5 bases and the J gene end by 5 bases; junction bases not matched to a gene: 13. This CDR3 comprises 18 residues. DNA of the CDR3: TGTGCCAGCAGTCAAAGCCCCTCTAGCGGGAGGCAGACCGGGGAGCTGTTTTTT. As protein: CASSQSPSSGRQTGELFF.

This chain links TRBV18 with TRBJ1-2, with 9 bases lining up with TRBD1. This CDR3 spans 17 amino acids. V lost 5 bases to trimming and J lost 7 bases; unmatched junction nucleotides: 17. CDR1 is KGHSH and CDR2 is LQKENI in the germline V gene. The CDR3 sequence is CASSSNPGQGLGSGYTF. The CDR3, as DNA: TGTGCCAGCTCATCTAACCCGGGACAGGGTCTCGGATCTGGCTACACCTTC.

The chain couples TRBV27 to TRBJ2-4, with D perhaps TRBD1 (5 bases). Trimming left V 3 bases short and J 8 bases short, with 14 bases between. Germline assignment: CDR1 MNHEY and CDR2 SMNVEV (reference sequence). CDR3 length: 14 residues. CDR3 in amino acids: CASSLVGPRDIQYF. The CDR3 nucleotides read TGTGCCAGCAGTTTGGTGGGGCCCCGGGACATTCAGTACTTC.

The gene calls are TRBV15 and TRBJ1-6, with D uncertain. Germline V CDR1 and CDR2: LNHNV, YYDKDF (reference sequence). The length of the CDR3 is 15 residues. V was clipped by 3 bases and J by 4 bases, with 10 bases between them. The CDR3 coding sequence is TGTGCCACCAGCAGGGGCCAACCATATAATTCACCCCTCCACTTT. Translated: CATSRGQPYNSPLHF.

The genes are TRBV3-1 (or the pseudogene TRBV3-2) and TRBJ2-5; D remains unclear. Deletions cut 0 bases from V and 0 bases from J, with 5 bases between. Per germline, CDR1 LGHDT and CDR2 YNNKEL (reference sequence). The CDR3 consists of 14 residues. CDR3 loop: CASSQEHNQETQYF. DNA for the CDR3: TGTGCCAGCAGCCAAGAACACAACCAAGAGACCCAGTACTTC.

This rearrangement joins TRBV7-9 to TRBJ2-3, with 9 nucleotides matching TRBD2. The trim removed 1 base at V and 2 bases at J, leaving 4 bases unmatched. CDR1 is SEHNR and CDR2 is FQNEAQ in the germline V gene (reference sequence). This CDR3 spans 16 amino acids. The CDR3 protein is CASSLDLAGTTDTQYF. The DNA for the CDR3 is TGTGCCAGCAGCTTAGACCTAGCGGGGACCACAGATACGCAGTATTTT. The full variable domain, in which reference TRBV7-9 and TRBJ2-3 provide the parts outside the CDR3, is DTGVSQNPRHKITKRGQNVTFRCDPISEHNRLYWYRQTLGQGPEFLTYFQNEAQLEKSRLLSDRFSAERPKGSFSTLEIQRTEQGDSAMYLCASSLDLAGTTDTQYFGPGTRLTVL.

V is TRBV28 and J is TRBJ2-5; 9 nucleotides line up with TRBD2. Germline assignment: CDR1 MDHEN and CDR2 SYDVKM. The ends lost 4 bases at V and 3 bases at J; junction bases unmatched: 9. The CDR3 extends over 16 amino acids. This chain's CDR3 is CASSSRREGPEETQYF. The CDR3 coding sequence is TGTGCCAGCAGTTCAAGGCGGGAGGGCCCGGAAGAGACCCAGTACTTC. The variable domain in full, completed from reference TRBV28 and TRBJ2-5, reads DVKVTQSSRYLVKRTGEKVFLECVQDMDHENMFWYRQDPGLGLRLIYFSYDVKMKEKGDIPEGYSVSREKKERFSLILESASTNQTSMYLCASSSRREGPEETQYFGPGTRLLVL.

The chain is built from TRBV20-1 and TRBJ2-1; D gene unclear. The CDR3 covers 12 residues. The V end lost 3 bases, the J end lost 7 bases, and 10 bases lay between the germline ends. Germline V gives CDR1 DFQATT, CDR2 SNEGSKA (reference sequence). CDR3 residues: CSASRVENEQFF. For the CDR3, the DNA is TGCAGTGCTAGTCGAGTTGAGAATGAGCAGTTCTTC.

The J gene is TRBJ2-7, the V gene TRBV24-1; tentatively, D is TRBD2 (5 bases). This CDR3 is 14 amino acids long. V was trimmed by 2 bases and J by 3 bases, leaving 10 bases between them. The germline V gene encodes CDR1 KGHDR and CDR2 SFDVKD. The CDR3 DNA reads TGTGCCACCAGTGATTCCCAGCGGAACTACGAGCAGTACTTC. Translating gives CATSDSQRNYEQYF.

This sequence joins TRBV7-8 and TRBJ2-1, with 10 bases identical to TRBD2. This CDR3 region has 17 residues. Germline CDR1 is SGHVS and CDR2 is FQNEAQ. V trimming: 1 base; J trimming: 3 bases; junction bases outside the gene matches: 6. CDR3 in amino acids: CASSLVRLAGDYNEQFF. As DNA, the CDR3 is TGTGCCAGCAGCTTAGTTCGCCTAGCGGGAGACTACAATGAGCAGTTCTTC.

This clone was found a few times. The gene calls are TRBV11-2 and TRBJ2-7, with D possibly matching TRBD2 (6 bases). The CDR3 loop spans 15 amino acids. Trimming stripped 3 bases from V and 0 bases from J, with 12 bases between. Germline V lookup: CDR1 SGHAT, CDR2 FQNNGV. The CDR3 region is CASSLSGLSSYEQYF. The CDR3 nucleotides are TGTGCCAGCAGCTTGTCGGGACTTAGCTCCTACGAGCAGTACTTC.

This chain uses TRBV7-8 with TRBJ1-5, with D possibly being TRBD1 (5 bases). Germline CDR1 SGHVS, CDR2 FQNEAQ. Trimming cost V 6 bases and J 4 bases, with 13 bases left between them. The CDR3 loop spans 14 amino acids. CDR3 loop: CASRASGLNQPQHF. Here the CDR3 DNA reads TGTGCCAGCAGAGCTTCAGGGCTGAATCAGCCCCAGCATTTT. Full variable domain (missing parts from reference TRBV7-8 and TRBJ1-5): GAGVSQSPRYKVAKRGQDVALRCDPISGHVSLFWYQQALGQGPEFLTYFQNEAQLDKSGLPSDRFFAERPEGSVSTLKIQRTQQEDSAVYLCASRASGLNQPQHFGDGTRLSIL.

The CDR3 coding sequence is TGTGCCAGCAGACAGCTGGGGGGGGAGACCCAGTACTTC. Amino acids: CASRQLGGETQYF. This chain uses TRBV27 with TRBJ2-5, with TRBD2 matching over 7 bases. Losses at the gene ends were 6 bases for V and 5 bases for J; bases not matched to a gene: 6. Germline V lookup: CDR1 MNHEY, CDR2 SMNVEV (reference sequence). The CDR3 consists of 13 residues.

This sequence joins TRBV29-1 and TRBJ2-1; 8 nucleotides agree with TRBD2. Unmatched junction bases numbered 2, after V lost 4 bases and J lost 3 bases. The CDR3 extends over 13 amino acids. CDR1 is SQVTM and CDR2 is ANQGSEA in the germline V gene. The CDR3 DNA reads as TGCAGCGTTGGGGCGGGAGGCTACAATGAGCAGTTCTTC. The encoded protein is CSVGAGGYNEQFF.